This T cell receptor beta chain is from a study of OX40 agonist ivuxolimab in advanced cancers. Study-level background: With a range of roughly 20 to 85, age averaged approximately 55 years, and 75% to 90% were male.

The CDR3 is 15 residues long. V shed 2 bases and J shed 1 base, with 8 bases lying between them. Germline V CDR1 and CDR2: KGHSH, LQKENI. Study results and caveats: Relative to CD4+, CD8+ T cells held more expanded clones on average. The expanded peripheral T cells' antigen specificity was not determined. Part of the nonresponder group also had normalized T-cell clonal expansion that was low.

Method: immunoSEQ multiplex PCR; TCRdb's copy keeps in-frame clones and lacks some. The sample includes 96,000 or so clones, 90% of them seen just once. A note on this clone: Its target is unknown.

This clonotype was obtained from an adult with an advanced solid tumor such as melanoma, head and neck, liver or kidney cancer. Sequencing used CD4+ or CD8+ T cells sorted from blood, obtained in a trial of the OX40 agonist ivuxolimab. The genes are TRBV18 and TRBJ2-2, with a weak D call TRBD1 (5 bases). The CDR3 is CASSPSTENTGELFF. The CDR3 coding sequence is TGTGCCAGCTCACCATCGACAGAGAACACCGGGGAGCTGTTTTTT.